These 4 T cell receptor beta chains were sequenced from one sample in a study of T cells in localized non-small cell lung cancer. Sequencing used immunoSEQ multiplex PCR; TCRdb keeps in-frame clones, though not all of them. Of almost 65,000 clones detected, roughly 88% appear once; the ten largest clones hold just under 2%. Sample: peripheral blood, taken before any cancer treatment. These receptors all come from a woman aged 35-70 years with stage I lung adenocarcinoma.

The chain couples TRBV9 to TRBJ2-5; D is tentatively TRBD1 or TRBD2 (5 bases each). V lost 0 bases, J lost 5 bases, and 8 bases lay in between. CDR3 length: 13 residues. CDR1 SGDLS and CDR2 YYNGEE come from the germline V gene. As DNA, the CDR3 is TGTGCCAGCAGCGTAGGGGGGTTTGAGACCCAGTACTTC. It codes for CASSVGGFETQYF.

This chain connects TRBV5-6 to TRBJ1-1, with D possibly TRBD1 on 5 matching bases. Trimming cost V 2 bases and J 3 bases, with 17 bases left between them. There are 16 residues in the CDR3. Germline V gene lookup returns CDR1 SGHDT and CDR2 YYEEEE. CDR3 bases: TGTGCCAGCAGCTTCTATCGACAGAGGTTGCACACTGAAGCTTTCTTT. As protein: CASSFYRQRLHTEAFF.

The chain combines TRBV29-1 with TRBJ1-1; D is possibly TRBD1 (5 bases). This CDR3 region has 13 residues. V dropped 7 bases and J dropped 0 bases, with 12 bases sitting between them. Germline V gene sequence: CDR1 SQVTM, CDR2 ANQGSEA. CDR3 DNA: TGCAGCGGGAGCGGGGGTATGAACACTGAAGCTTTCTTT. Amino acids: CSGSGGMNTEAFF.

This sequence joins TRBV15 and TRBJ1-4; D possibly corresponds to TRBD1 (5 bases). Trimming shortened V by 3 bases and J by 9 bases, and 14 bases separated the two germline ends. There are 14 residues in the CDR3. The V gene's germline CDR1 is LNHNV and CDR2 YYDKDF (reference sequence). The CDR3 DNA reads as TGTGCCACCAGCAGCGGGGGAGAAATGAAAAAACTGTTTTTT. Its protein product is CATSSGGEMKKLFF.